The clone carrying this TCR beta chain was picked up many times. No antigen is known for it. The V gene's germline CDR1 is MNHEY and CDR2 SVGAGI. J was trimmed by 0 bases and V by 5 bases; bases with no gene match: 1. CDR3 length: 14 residues. The evidence that diagnosis relied on was clinical symptoms, serum thyroxine, TRAb, thyroid ultrasound and orbital computed tomography. PBMCs were isolated from an approximately 10 ml sample of fresh peripheral blood. The sample belongs to a study of Graves' ophthalmopathy and Graves' hyperthyroidism. Study-level results: Blood also harbored most expanded thyroid clonotypes above 0.001 frequency.

Beta-chain TCR CDR3 regions were amplified from RNA transcripts. The first round was an RT-PCR with HTBI primers, and the second round was a multiplex PCR. MiXCR was run by TCRdb on the multiplex PCR reads, yielding one entry per CDR3 protein. The table lists some 400,000 distinct CDR3 sequences, about 16% of them singletons. The sequenced sample consisted of peripheral blood. This receptor was identified in a woman between 18 and 29 years old with Graves' ophthalmopathy. The V and J genes are TRBV6-5 and TRBJ1-1, with 9 bases that match TRBD1. CDR3 nucleotide sequence: TGTGCCAGCAGTCACAGGGGGCTGAACACTGAAGCTTTCTTT. Translating it yields CASSHRGLNTEAFF.